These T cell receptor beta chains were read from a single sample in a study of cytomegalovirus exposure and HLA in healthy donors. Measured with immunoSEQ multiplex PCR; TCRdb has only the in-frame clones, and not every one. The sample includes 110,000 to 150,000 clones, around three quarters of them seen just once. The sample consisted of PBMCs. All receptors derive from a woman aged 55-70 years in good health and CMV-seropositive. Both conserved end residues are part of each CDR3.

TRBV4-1 CASSQHTGTGASGNTIYF
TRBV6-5 CATGQVNTEAFF
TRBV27 CASSLGRGYGYTF
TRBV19 CASDTFFGTHNQPQHF
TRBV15 CATEVGGSSYNEQFF
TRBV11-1 CASSSQVNTEAFF
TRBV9 CASSPTFYPTYGYTF
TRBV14 CASSPGGGRGRTEAFF
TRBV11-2 CASSLQGGNTEAFF
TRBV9 CASSVGGSQPYGYTF
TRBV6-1 CASSVERVTEAFF
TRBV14 CASSRKQVYGYTF
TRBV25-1 CASSADTPNTGELFF
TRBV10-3 CAISEDGRAEAFF
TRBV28 CAARDNLLNTEAFF
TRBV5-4 CASSVGQGAGEKLFF